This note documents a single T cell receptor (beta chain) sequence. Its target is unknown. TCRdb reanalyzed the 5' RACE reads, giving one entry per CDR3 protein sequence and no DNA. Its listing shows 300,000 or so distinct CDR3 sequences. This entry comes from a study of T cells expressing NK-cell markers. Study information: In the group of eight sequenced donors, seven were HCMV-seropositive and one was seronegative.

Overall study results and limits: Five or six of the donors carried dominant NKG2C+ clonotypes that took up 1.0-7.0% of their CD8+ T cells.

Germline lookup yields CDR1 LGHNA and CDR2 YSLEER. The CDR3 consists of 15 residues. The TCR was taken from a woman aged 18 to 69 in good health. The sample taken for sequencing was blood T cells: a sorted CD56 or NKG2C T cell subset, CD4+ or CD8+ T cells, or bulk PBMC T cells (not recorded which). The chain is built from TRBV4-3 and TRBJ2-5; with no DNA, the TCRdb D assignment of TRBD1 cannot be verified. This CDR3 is CASSQDDRVPRTQYF.